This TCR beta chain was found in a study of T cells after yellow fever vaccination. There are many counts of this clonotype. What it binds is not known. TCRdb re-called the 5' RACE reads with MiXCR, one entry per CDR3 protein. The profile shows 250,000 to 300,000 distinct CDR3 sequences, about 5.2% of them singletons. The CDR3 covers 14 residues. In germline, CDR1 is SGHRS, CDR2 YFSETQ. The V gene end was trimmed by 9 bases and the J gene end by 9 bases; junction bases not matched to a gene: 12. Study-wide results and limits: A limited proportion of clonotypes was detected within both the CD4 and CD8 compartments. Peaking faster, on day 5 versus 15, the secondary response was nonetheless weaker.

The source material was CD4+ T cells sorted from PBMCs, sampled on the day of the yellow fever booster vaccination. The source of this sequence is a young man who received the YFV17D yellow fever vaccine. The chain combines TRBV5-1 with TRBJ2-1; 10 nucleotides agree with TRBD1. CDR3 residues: CATAGTGEGIEQFF. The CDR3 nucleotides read TGCGCCACGGCAGGGACAGGGGAGGGTATTGAGCAGTTCTTC.